A single sample gave rise to the 20 T cell receptor beta chains below, sequenced in a study of Graves' ophthalmopathy and Graves' hyperthyroidism. RNA served as the template for amplifying TCR beta CDR3 regions. First-round RT-PCR relied on HTBI primers, and a second-round multiplex PCR came next. TCRdb fed the multiplex PCR reads into MiXCR, producing one record per CDR3 protein. Counted here are over a million distinct CDR3 sequences, 36% occurring once; the ten biggest clones make up around 10%. Specimen: peripheral blood or thyroid tissue (not recorded which). These receptors were taken from an adult man with Graves' hyperthyroidism.

The chain links TRBV10-3 to TRBJ1-1; tentative D call: TRBD1 (6 bases). CDR1 is ENHRY, CDR2 SYGVKD, per germline. The CDR3 length is 15 residues. V was clipped by 6 bases and J by 5 bases, with 19 bases between them. Here the CDR3 DNA reads TGTGCCATCAGCCCTCGGACAGATCAGGGGACTGAAGCTTTCTTT. Encoded protein: CAISPRTDQGTEAFF.

Remarks on this clonotype: A much more abundant neighbour one base away suggests this may be a read error. The rearrangement joins TRBV19 to TRBJ2-2; a possible D gene is TRBD1 (6 bases). The CDR3 consists of 14 residues. V was clipped by 6 bases and J by 4 bases, with 12 bases between them. Germline loops: CDR1 LNHDA, CDR2 SQIVND (reference sequence). The CDR3 sequence: CASRTTGTTGELFF. CDR3 bases: TGTGCCAGTAGAACTACAGGGACCACCGGGGAGCTGTTTTTT. The variable domain in full, with the rest retrieved from reference TRBV19 and TRBJ2-2, is DGGITQSPKYLFRKEGQNVTLSCEQNLNHDAMYWYRQDPGQGLRLIYYSQIVNDFQKGDIAEGYSVSREKKESFPLTVTSAQKNPTAFYLCASRTTGTTGELFFGEGSRLTVL.

This clonotype was detected ten times or more. This chain uses TRBV7-2 with TRBJ1-6; no firm D call. The CDR3 length is 15 residues. CDR1 SGHTA and CDR2 FQGNSA come from the germline V gene. Between the trimmed V and J ends, which lost 1 base and 5 bases, there was a span of 9 bases. DNA of the CDR3: TGTGCCAGCAGCTTAGTTCTAGGGAATAATTCACCCCTCCACTTT. Amino acids: CASSLVLGNNSPLHF.

This clonotype occurred many times. The chain recombines TRBV15 with TRBJ2-5; TRBD1 aligns across 9 bases. The CDR3 length is 12 residues. J lost 5 bases, V lost 6 bases, and 1 base had no gene match. Germline CDR1 is LNHNV and CDR2 is YYDKDF (reference sequence). DNA for the CDR3: TGTGCCACCAGGGGGACAGGGGAGACCCAGTACTTC. Amino acid sequence: CATRGTGETQYF.

This clonotype came up many times. This chain links TRBV4-2 with TRBJ2-5; 9 bases agree with TRBD2. This CDR3 is 15 amino acids long. The V gene end was trimmed by 2 bases and the J gene end by 3 bases; junction bases not matched to a gene: 4. Germline CDR1 LGHNA, CDR2 YNFKEQ. The CDR3: CASSQSKREEETQYF. DNA of the CDR3: TGTGCCAGCAGCCAATCGAAGCGGGAGGAAGAGACCCAGTACTTC.

The chain links TRBV6-1 to TRBJ1-5, with TRBD1 matching over 11 bases. V shed 7 bases and J 6 bases; nucleotides not matched to a gene: 8. This CDR3 is built from 15 residues. Germline CDR1 is MNHNS and CDR2 is SASEGT. CDR3 sequence: CASKTGQGAGQPQHF. DNA of the CDR3: TGTGCCAGCAAGACTGGACAGGGGGCTGGTCAGCCCCAGCATTTT.

This clonotype was seen only a few times. V and J are TRBV7-9 and TRBJ2-5; perhaps TRBD2 as D (5 bases). Looked up from germline, CDR1 is SEHNR and CDR2 is FQNEAQ (reference sequence). The CDR3 is 16 residues long. The germline V and J ends were trimmed by 1 base and 1 base, with 13 bases remaining between them. Written as DNA, the CDR3 is TGTGCCAGCAGCTTAGGCAGCATCGGGATCCAAGAGACCCAGTACTTC. Translating gives CASSLGSIGIQETQYF.

The V and J genes are TRBV30 and TRBJ2-7, with TRBD2 matching over 11 bases. This CDR3 is 14 amino acids long. Germline assignment: CDR1 GTSNPN and CDR2 SVGIG (reference sequence). Trimming cost V 3 bases and J 7 bases; bases outside gene matches: 8. The CDR3 protein is CAWRHSGRAGEQYF. For the CDR3, the DNA is TGTGCCTGGAGACATAGCGGGAGGGCCGGGGAGCAGTACTTC.

The V gene is TRBV29-1, the J gene TRBJ2-7, with a weak D call TRBD1 (6 bases). Germline-derived CDR1 and CDR2 are SQVTM and ANQGSEA. V was clipped by 8 bases and J by 3 bases, with 17 bases between them. CDR3 length equals 13 residues. CDR3 bases: TGCAGCTACAAAGTACCGGGACACTACGAGCAGTACTTC. This encodes CSYKVPGHYEQYF.

This clonotype came up a few times. The chain links TRBV2 to TRBJ2-2, with D hard to call. The CDR3 has 12 amino acids. Trimming took 8 bases from V and 7 from J, leaving 11 bases between them. Germline V gene data show CDR1 as SNHLY and CDR2 as FYNNEI. For the CDR3, the DNA is TGTGCCAGCCGGACCTCTGGCGGGGAGCTGTTTTTT. It codes for CASRTSGGELFF. Full variable domain (remainder filled in from reference TRBV2 and TRBJ2-2): EPEVTQTPSHQVTQMGQEVILRCVPISNHLYFYWYRQILGQKVEFLVSFYNNEISEKSEIFDDQFSVERPDGSNFTLKIRSTKLEDSAMYFCASRTSGGELFFGEGSRLTVL.

This clonotype was detected ten times or more. The chain links TRBV15 to TRBJ1-2, with unresolved D. Deletions cut 0 bases from V and 4 bases from J, with 15 bases between. Per the germline V gene, CDR1 is LNHNV and CDR2 is YYDKDF (reference sequence). The CDR3 contains 16 residues. CDR3 protein: CATSRDEGRALYGYTF. CDR3 coding DNA: TGTGCCACCAGCAGAGATGAGGGCAGAGCTCTCTATGGCTACACCTTC.

This clonotype was seen ten or more times. The rearrangement uses TRBV29-1 and TRBJ2-7; 8 nucleotides match TRBD2. This CDR3 region has 15 residues. In germline, CDR1 is SQVTM, CDR2 ANQGSEA. The V gene end was trimmed by 1 base and the J gene end by 3 bases; junction bases not matched to a gene: 8. This CDR3 reads CSVEGFTSGDYEQYF. The CDR3 DNA reads TGCAGCGTTGAAGGGTTTACTAGCGGAGACTACGAGCAGTACTTC.

V and J are TRBV29-1 and TRBJ2-7; TRBD2 aligns across 10 bases. The tail of the sequence fits TRBJ2-1 better, so the J call may be wrong. This CDR3 spans 14 amino acids. CDR1 is SQVTM and CDR2 is ANQGSEA in the germline V gene. The CDR3: CSVEGTSEAGEQFF. CDR3 coding DNA: TGCAGCGTTGAGGGGACTAGCGAGGCTGGTGAGCAGTTCTTC.

This clonotype was seen many times. This chain joins TRBV2 and TRBJ2-7; possible D gene TRBD2, 6 bases. CDR3 length equals 15 residues. Per germline, CDR1 SNHLY and CDR2 FYNNEI. The V gene lost 8 bases and the J gene lost 4 bases, with 21 bases spanning the gap. The CDR3 sequence is CASLLSRENRYEQYF. In DNA form, the CDR3 reads TGTGCCAGCTTACTAAGCCGGGAGAACAGGTACGAGCAGTACTTC.

The V call is TRBV20-1, the J call TRBJ2-6; a weak D match, TRBD1 (6 bases). Between the trimmed V and J ends, which lost 6 bases and 2 bases, there was a span of 11 bases. From germline, CDR1 is DFQATT and CDR2 SNEGSKA (reference sequence). The CDR3 sequence is 14 residues long. CDR3: CSAGHAPGANVLTF. Written as DNA, the CDR3 is TGCAGTGCGGGACACGCCCCTGGGGCCAACGTCCTGACTTTC.

This clonotype occurred a few times. The chain employs TRBV10-3 and TRBJ1-1, with D possibly TRBD1 on 5 matching bases. Deletions cut 3 bases from V and 7 bases from J, with 15 bases between. CDR1 is ENHRY and CDR2 is SYGVKD in the germline V gene. The CDR3 runs 14 residues. This CDR3 reads CAISEWGEDGEAFF. In nucleotides, the CDR3 is TGTGCCATCAGTGAATGGGGGGAGGACGGTGAAGCTTTCTTT.

The chain is built from TRBV10-3 and TRBJ1-6; a possible D gene is TRBD1 (5 bases). The V end lost 7 bases, the J end lost 9 bases, and 22 bases lay between the germline ends. Germline-derived CDR1 and CDR2 are ENHRY and SYGVKD. The length of the CDR3 is 16 residues. The CDR3 DNA reads as TGTGCCATCACGGAGGCTAAGGGACGCTTTCTTTCACCCCTCCACTTT. Protein: CAITEAKGRFLSPLHF.

The J gene is TRBJ1-3, the V gene TRBV20-1; 11 nucleotides align to TRBD1. J was trimmed by 8 bases and V by 3 bases; bases with no gene match: 9. The CDR3 is made up of 15 amino acids. CDR1 and CDR2 (germline): DFQATT, SNEGSKA (reference sequence). In nucleotides, the CDR3 is TGCAGTGCTAGCAAATGGGACAGGGGGATCGACACCATATATTTT. Protein product: CSASKWDRGIDTIYF.

This clonotype was recorded a few times. The chain carries TRBV5-5 and TRBJ1-5; D unclear. In germline, CDR1 is SGHKS, CDR2 YYEKEE (reference sequence). The germline V and J ends were trimmed by 3 bases and 7 bases, with 11 bases remaining between them. The CDR3 spans 13 residues. The CDR3 coding sequence is TGTGCCAGCAGCTACTACCCGACCCAGCCCCAGCATTTT. As protein: CASSYYPTQPQHF.

Ten or more counts support this clonotype. The chain has TRBV19 and TRBJ1-1, with D possibly matching TRBD1 (6 bases). The CDR3 is made up of 14 amino acids. Per germline, CDR1 LNHDA and CDR2 SQIVND (reference sequence). Trimming shortened V by 6 bases and J by 1 base, and 12 bases separated the two germline ends. Here the CDR3 reads CASSPQGPNTEAFF. The DNA of the CDR3 is TGTGCCAGTAGCCCACAGGGACCGAACACTGAAGCTTTCTTT.